Following are 31 T cell receptor beta chains from one sample sequenced in a study of CD4 T cells in relation to SARS-CoV-2 and coronaviruses. The unexposed donors gave CD4+ T cells in about 2010-2019, prior to COVID-19. After about 10 days of culture, CD4+ T cells were isolated. What these receptors recognize is not known. Assay: immunoSEQ multiplex PCR; the TCRdb copy retains only in-frame clones and omits some. The repertoire consists of tens of thousands of clones, with approximately 72% occurring once and the leading ten covering 19%. The sequencing sample was made of CD4+ T cells from PBMCs, cultured in vitro. The receptors come from a human donor in good health.

The rearrangement joins TRBV5-1 to TRBJ1-2, with D tentatively TRBD1 (5 bases). Germline CDR1 is SGHRS and CDR2 is YFSETQ. The germline V and J ends were trimmed by 0 bases and 5 bases, with 8 bases remaining between them. The CDR3 covers 13 residues. CDR3 sequence: CASSLGQTYGYTF. The CDR3 DNA reads TGCGCCAGCAGCTTGGGACAGACGTATGGCTACACCTTC.

The chain uses TRBV4-1 and TRBJ2-5, with 7 positions matching TRBD1. CDR1 is MGHRA, CDR2 YSYEKL, per germline. J gave up 4 bases and V 1 base, and 9 bases lay outside the gene matches. The CDR3 length is 16 residues. The CDR3 protein is CASSQGQGRNRETQYF. For the CDR3, the DNA is TGCGCCAGCAGCCAAGGACAGGGCCGTAATCGAGAGACCCAGTACTTC.

The chain employs TRBV7-9 and TRBJ2-1; D may match TRBD1 or TRBD2 (5 bases each). Germline values: CDR1 SEHNR, CDR2 FQNEAQ (reference sequence). The CDR3 totals 15 residues. V was cut by 5 bases and J by 4 bases, with 15 bases left in between. The CDR3, as DNA: TGTGCCAGCAGCCCACCGGGACCATTATACAATGAGCAGTTCTTC. This gives the protein CASSPPGPLYNEQFF.

This clone showed up just a few times. The chain recombines TRBV29-1 with TRBJ2-2; TRBD2 matches 8 bases. Germline values: CDR1 SQVTM, CDR2 ANQGSEA. With V trimmed by 7 bases and J by 2 bases, 9 bases remained unmatched. The CDR3 loop spans 15 amino acids. CDR3 loop: CSALRGGVNTGELFF. The CDR3 DNA is TGCAGCGCCCTACGGGGGGGGGTAAACACCGGGGAGCTGTTTTTT.

This chain uses TRBV24-1 with TRBJ2-3; possibly TRBD1 or TRBD2 for D (5 bases each). Germline V CDR1 and CDR2: KGHDR, SFDVKD. The V end lost 2 bases, the J end lost 2 bases, and 13 bases lay between the germline ends. CDR3 length: 16 residues. Here the CDR3 reads CATSDSIRGDTDTQYF. CDR3 DNA: TGTGCCACCAGTGATTCAATTAGAGGGGACACAGATACGCAGTATTTT.

This clone came up a few times. J is TRBJ2-3 and V is TRBV18, with D maybe TRBD1 (6 bases). Germline values: CDR1 KGHSH, CDR2 LQKENI. V lost 4 bases and J lost 3, with 14 bases in between. The CDR3 is 15 residues long. CDR3: CASSRDTRPTDTQYF. In nucleotides, the CDR3 is TGTGCCAGCTCACGGGACACGCGACCAACAGATACGCAGTATTTT.

This clone came up a few times. The V gene is TRBV5-1, the J gene TRBJ2-5, with 9 bases identical to TRBD1. The germline CDR1 and CDR2 sequences are SGHRS and YFSETQ. The CDR3 length is 13 residues. The V gene end was trimmed by 7 bases and the J gene end by 0 bases; junction bases not matched to a gene: 1. CDR3 residues: CASGTGNQETQYF. The CDR3 DNA follows: TGCGCCAGCGGGACAGGGAACCAAGAGACCCAGTACTTC.

The chain employs TRBV5-1 and TRBJ2-7; 8 bases agree with TRBD1. Germline CDR1 and CDR2: SGHRS and YFSETQ. V gave up 4 bases and J gave up 6 bases; unmatched junction bases: 9. The CDR3 has 14 residues. CDR3 in DNA: TGCGCCAGCAGCCGACTCCAGGGGGCTCGCGAGCAGTACTTC. Amino acid sequence: CASSRLQGAREQYF. Filled out from reference TRBV5-1 and TRBJ2-7, the complete variable domain reads KAGVTQTPRYLIKTRGQQVTLSCSPISGHRSVSWYQQTPGQGLQFLFEYFSETQRNKGNFPGRFSGRQFSNSRSEMNVSTLELGDSALYLCASSRLQGAREQYFGPGTRLTVT.

The chain recombines TRBV6-2 or TRBV6-3 with TRBJ1-1, with unresolved D. Deletions cut 2 bases from V and 7 bases from J, with 8 bases between. The CDR3 consists of 12 residues. Germline V gene sequence: CDR1 MNHEY, CDR2 SVGEGT. The CDR3 loop is CASSYGEGEAFF. In nucleotides, the CDR3 is TGTGCCAGCAGTTACGGTGAGGGTGAAGCTTTCTTT.

The rearrangement links TRBV2 to TRBJ1-5, with a weak D call TRBD1 (6 bases). The CDR3 length is 14 residues. The V gene lost 6 bases and the J gene lost 6 bases, with 15 bases spanning the gap. CDR1 SNHLY and CDR2 FYNNEI come from the germline V gene. The chain's CDR3 is CASRETGLSQPQHF. As DNA, the CDR3 is TGTGCCAGCAGGGAAACAGGGTTGAGTCAGCCCCAGCATTTT. Supplemented by reference TRBV2 and TRBJ1-5, the full variable domain reads EPEVTQTPSHQVTQMGQEVILRCVPISNHLYFYWYRQILGQKVEFLVSFYNNEISEKSEIFDDQFSVERPDGSNFTLKIRSTKLEDSAMYFCASRETGLSQPQHFGDGTRLSIL.

The chain has TRBV10-3 and TRBJ2-3, with 8 bases fitting TRBD2. The CDR3 is 17 amino acids. Trimming cost V 4 bases and J 2 bases; bases outside gene matches: 11. Germline CDR1 reads ENHRY; CDR2 reads SYGVKD. CDR3 amino acids: CAISASGSLPNTDTQYF. The CDR3 bases are TGTGCCATCAGTGCGAGCGGGAGCCTTCCCAACACAGATACGCAGTATTTT.

This clone was seen a few times. The V call is TRBV7-2, the J call TRBJ1-1; 8 nucleotides line up with TRBD1. The trim removed 5 bases at V and 3 bases at J, leaving 5 bases unmatched. The CDR3 spans 14 residues. In germline, CDR1 is SGHTA, CDR2 FQGNSA. The CDR3 bases are TGTGCCAGCAGCGGACAGGGTTTAGACACTGAAGCTTTCTTT. Translating gives CASSGQGLDTEAFF.

V gene TRBV5-1 combines with J gene TRBJ2-5; 13 nucleotides align to TRBD2. The ends lost 0 bases at V and 2 bases at J; junction bases unmatched: 1. The CDR3 contains 16 residues. Germline CDR1 is SGHRS and CDR2 is YFSETQ. Written as DNA, the CDR3 is TGCGCCAGCAGCTTGGGGACTAGCGGGGGTCAAGAGACCCAGTACTTC. As protein: CASSLGTSGGQETQYF.

This clone has only one observation. This chain joins TRBV9 and TRBJ1-3; D not resolved. The CDR3 is made up of 16 amino acids. V was pared by 4 bases and J by 3 bases, with 17 bases between. Germline V lookup: CDR1 SGDLS, CDR2 YYNGEE. The CDR3 DNA follows: TGTGCCAGCAGCTCCCCGGTATGGTGGGGTGGAAACACCATATATTTT. This sequence encodes CASSSPVWWGGNTIYF. The full variable domain, with the rest looked up from reference TRBV9 and TRBJ1-3, is DSGVTQTPKHLITATGQRVTLRCSPRSGDLSVYWYQQSLDQGLQFLIQYYNGEERAKGNILERFSAQQFPDLHSELNLSSLELGDSALYFCASSSPVWWGGNTIYFGEGSWLTVV.

The V gene is TRBV4-1, the J gene TRBJ1-2; possible D gene TRBD1, 5 bases. Germline assignment: CDR1 MGHRA and CDR2 YSYEKL. Trimming took 2 bases from V and 3 from J, leaving 13 bases between them. The CDR3 is 15 amino acids. Here the CDR3 DNA reads TGCGCCAGCAGCCAATATGCGGGGGGTGACTATGGCTACACCTTC. Translated, it gives CASSQYAGGDYGYTF.

The rearrangement links TRBV7-6 to TRBJ2-5; D assignment may be TRBD1 or TRBD2 (6 bases each). V lost 0 bases and J lost 4, with 15 bases in between. In germline, CDR1 is SGHVS, CDR2 FNYEAQ. This CDR3 comprises 16 residues. DNA of the CDR3: TGTGCCAGCAGCTTAGCTCCTTTACAGGGAGGAGAGACCCAGTACTTC. It yields the protein CASSLAPLQGGETQYF.

A single count supports this clone. V is TRBV5-1 and J is TRBJ1-1; D may be TRBD1 (5 bases). Germline CDR1 and CDR2: SGHRS and YFSETQ. V was trimmed by 5 bases and J by 0 bases, leaving 8 bases between them. The CDR3 has 13 amino acids. This chain's CDR3 is CASSRGVNTEAFF. The CDR3 DNA sequence: TGCGCCAGCAGTAGAGGGGTGAACACTGAAGCTTTCTTT.

The V call is TRBV2, the J call TRBJ2-1, with 9 bases that match TRBD2. The CDR3 sequence is 15 residues long. Germline loops: CDR1 SNHLY, CDR2 FYNNEI. The V and J ends lost 2 bases and 5 bases, in that order; junction bases with no gene match: 4. The CDR3 spells CASSERSGGNNEQFF. In nucleotides, the CDR3 is TGTGCCAGCAGTGAACGTAGCGGGGGCAACAATGAGCAGTTCTTC. Full variable domain (rest looked up from reference TRBV2 and TRBJ2-1): EPEVTQTPSHQVTQMGQEVILRCVPISNHLYFYWYRQILGQKVEFLVSFYNNEISEKSEIFDDQFSVERPDGSNFTLKIRSTKLEDSAMYFCASSERSGGNNEQFFGPGTRLTVL.

The genes are TRBV19 and TRBJ1-2, with 7 bases lining up with TRBD1. From germline, CDR1 is LNHDA and CDR2 SQIVND (reference sequence). V dropped 7 bases and J dropped 4; count of bases not matched to a gene: 12. The CDR3 sequence is 15 residues long. The CDR3: CASTGDRALGYGYTF. The CDR3 DNA follows: TGTGCCAGTACCGGCGACAGGGCCCTGGGCTATGGCTACACCTTC.

This sequence joins TRBV19 and TRBJ2-1; 8 nucleotides match TRBD2. The V gene's germline CDR1 is LNHDA and CDR2 SQIVND (reference sequence). The trim removed 9 bases at V and 3 bases at J, leaving 4 bases unmatched. The CDR3 contains 13 residues. The CDR3 sequence is CASKRELYNEQFF. CDR3 coding DNA: TGTGCCAGCAAGCGGGAGCTCTACAATGAGCAGTTCTTC.

Only a few counts were recorded for this clone. The chain recombines TRBV5-1 with TRBJ1-1; TRBD1 agrees at 9 bases. The ends lost 4 bases at V and 5 bases at J; junction bases unmatched: 6. The CDR3 length is 14 residues. CDR1 and CDR2 (germline): SGHRS, YFSETQ. In DNA, the CDR3 is TGCGCCAGCAGCCCAAGACAGGGGGGTACTGAAGCTTTCTTT. It is translated as CASSPRQGGTEAFF.

This sequence joins TRBV30 and TRBJ1-5, with D hard to call. Trimming removed 0 bases from V and 3 bases from J, with 9 bases in between. Germline V CDR1 and CDR2: GTSNPN, SVGIG (reference sequence). The CDR3 is 14 amino acids. The DNA for the CDR3 is TGTGCCTGGAGTGTCGGTACAGTCAATCAGCCCCAGCATTTT. Its protein product is CAWSVGTVNQPQHF.

The chain is built from TRBV3-1 (or the pseudogene TRBV3-2) and TRBJ2-1, with TRBD2 identical over 16 bases. Trimming cost V 5 bases and J 4 bases; bases outside gene matches: 8. The CDR3 loop spans 18 amino acids. In germline, CDR1 is LGHDT, CDR2 YNNKEL (reference sequence). The CDR3 reads CASSFGTSGRAEYNEQFF. DNA for the CDR3: TGTGCCAGCAGCTTCGGGACTAGCGGGAGGGCCGAATACAATGAGCAGTTCTTC.

The chain has TRBV19 and TRBJ2-3; 8 bases align to TRBD1. Germline V gene sequence: CDR1 LNHDA, CDR2 SQIVND (reference sequence). Trimming took 1 base from V and 4 from J; bases not matched to a gene: 4. CDR3 length: 15 residues. The CDR3 loop is CASSIAARGPDTQYF. The DNA for the CDR3 is TGTGCCAGTAGTATAGCGGCCAGGGGGCCAGATACGCAGTATTTT.

This sequence joins TRBV7-6 and TRBJ2-7; the D gene is possibly TRBD2 (6 bases). CDR1 and CDR2 from the germline V gene are SGHVS and FNYEAQ. The CDR3 extends over 15 amino acids. Trimming left V 1 base short and J 2 bases short, with 12 bases between. The CDR3 nucleotides read TGTGCCAGCAGCTTAGAGGAGGGTTTTACCTACGAGCAGTACTTC. It encodes CASSLEEGFTYEQYF.

This rearrangement joins TRBV5-1 to TRBJ2-7; TRBD2 aligns across 9 bases. The CDR3 has 15 residues. V trimming: 3 bases; J trimming: 5 bases; junction bases outside the gene matches: 9. Per germline, CDR1 SGHRS and CDR2 YFSETQ. CDR3 nucleotides: TGCGCCAGCAGCTCAAAGCGGGAGGTAGGCAACGAGCAGTACTTC. It codes for CASSSKREVGNEQYF.

This chain uses TRBV30 with TRBJ1-2; TRBD1 matches 12 bases. This CDR3 comprises 15 residues. V lost 2 bases to trimming and J lost 7 bases; unmatched junction nucleotides: 8. Germline assignment: CDR1 GTSNPN and CDR2 SVGIG (reference sequence). CDR3 protein: CAWSPAGQGAGGYTF. In nucleotides, the CDR3 is TGTGCCTGGAGTCCCGCGGGACAGGGGGCCGGTGGCTACACCTTC.

This chain connects TRBV5-1 to TRBJ2-5; the match to TRBD2 covers 9 bases. Trimming removed 2 bases from V and 2 bases from J; junction bases left unmatched: 7. Germline loops: CDR1 SGHRS, CDR2 YFSETQ. The CDR3 runs 16 residues. For the CDR3, the DNA is TGCGCCAGCAGCTTAGGTGGCGGGGGGGCGCAAGAGACCCAGTACTTC. It codes for CASSLGGGGAQETQYF.

This clone was counted a single time. The gene calls are TRBV7-2 and TRBJ2-3; D is ambiguous. Trimming took off 5 bases at V and 6 bases at J, with 6 bases between the two ends. The CDR3 is 11 residues long. From germline, CDR1 is SGHTA and CDR2 FQGNSA. The chain's CDR3 is CASSPQDTQYF. CDR3 nucleotides: TGTGCCAGCAGCCCCCAGGATACGCAGTATTTT.

The rearrangement uses TRBV29-1 and TRBJ2-5, with unresolved D. Germline lookup yields CDR1 SQVTM and CDR2 ANQGSEA. CDR3 length: 12 residues. Trimming removed 6 bases at V and 5 bases at J, with 13 bases between. The chain's CDR3 is CSVASLPETQYF. The CDR3 bases are TGCAGCGTCGCTAGTCTTCCGGAGACCCAGTACTTC.

The rearrangement links TRBV19 to TRBJ1-4; 7 bases align to TRBD1. With 6 bases clipped from V and 8 bases from J, the junction kept 6 bases outside the gene matches. Germline V lookup: CDR1 LNHDA, CDR2 SQIVND (reference sequence). There are 13 residues in the CDR3. The CDR3 DNA is TGTGCCAGTAGCTTAGGGGGCTGGGAAAAACTGTTTTTT. This gives the protein CASSLGGWEKLFF.